This T cell receptor (beta chain) originates from a study of blood T cell repertoires in COVID-19. Per germline, CDR1 LGHDT and CDR2 YNNKEL (reference sequence). Trimming left V 1 base short and J 7 bases short, with 22 bases between. This CDR3 is 17 amino acids long. Only in-frame clones appear in the TCRdb table, and some are missing; sequencing was by immunoSEQ multiplex PCR. The sample has approximately 93,000 clones; approximately 88% are singletons. The origin of this receptor is a man aged 60 to 69 with acute or convalescent COVID-19. This chain joins TRBV3-1 (or the pseudogene TRBV3-2) and TRBJ1-2, with D perhaps matching TRBD1 (6 bases). Source material: peripheral blood. As DNA, the CDR3 is TGTGCCAGCAGCCAAGGTTACCCCGCCAAGGGGGAGGGTGGCTACACCTTC. Protein sequence: CASSQGYPAKGEGGYTF.